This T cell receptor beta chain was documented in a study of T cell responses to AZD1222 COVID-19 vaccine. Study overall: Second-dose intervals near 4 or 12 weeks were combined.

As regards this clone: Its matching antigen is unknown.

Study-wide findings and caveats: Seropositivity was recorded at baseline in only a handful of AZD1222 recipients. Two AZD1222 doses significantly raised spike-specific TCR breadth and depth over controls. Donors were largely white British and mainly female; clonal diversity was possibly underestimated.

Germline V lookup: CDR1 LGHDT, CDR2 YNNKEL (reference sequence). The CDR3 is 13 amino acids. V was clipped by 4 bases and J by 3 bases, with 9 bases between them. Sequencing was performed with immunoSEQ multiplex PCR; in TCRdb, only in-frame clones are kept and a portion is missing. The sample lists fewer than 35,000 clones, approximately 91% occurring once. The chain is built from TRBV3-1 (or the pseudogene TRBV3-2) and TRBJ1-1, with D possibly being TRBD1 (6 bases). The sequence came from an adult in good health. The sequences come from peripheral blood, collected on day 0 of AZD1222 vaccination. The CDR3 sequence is CASSLEGDTEAFF. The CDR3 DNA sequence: TGTGCCAGCAGCCTCGAGGGGGACACTGAAGCTTTCTTT.